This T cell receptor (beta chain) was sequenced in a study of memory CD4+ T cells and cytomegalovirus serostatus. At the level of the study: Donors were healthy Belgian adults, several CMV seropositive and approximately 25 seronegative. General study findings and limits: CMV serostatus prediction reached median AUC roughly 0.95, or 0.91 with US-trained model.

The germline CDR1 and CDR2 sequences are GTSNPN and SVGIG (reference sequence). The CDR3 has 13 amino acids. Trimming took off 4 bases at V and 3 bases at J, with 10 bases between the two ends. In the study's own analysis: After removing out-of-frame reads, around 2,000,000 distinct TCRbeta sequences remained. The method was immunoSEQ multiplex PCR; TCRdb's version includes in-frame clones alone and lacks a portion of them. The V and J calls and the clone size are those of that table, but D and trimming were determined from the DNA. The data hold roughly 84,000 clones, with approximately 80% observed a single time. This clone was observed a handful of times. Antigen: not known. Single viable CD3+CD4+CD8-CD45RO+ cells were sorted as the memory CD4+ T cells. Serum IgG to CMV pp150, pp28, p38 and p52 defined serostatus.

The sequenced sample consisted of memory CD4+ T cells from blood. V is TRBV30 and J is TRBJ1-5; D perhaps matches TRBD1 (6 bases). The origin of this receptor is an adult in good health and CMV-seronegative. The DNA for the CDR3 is TGTGCCTGGACGCGGGGGCACAATCAGCCCCAGCATTTT. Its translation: CAWTRGHNQPQHF.